This record covers a single TCR beta chain. The sample originates from a study of control samples from healthy donors and cancer patients. TCRdb keeps only in-frame clones here, not all; method: immunoSEQ multiplex PCR. This table holds about 120,000 clones, 70% to 90% found once. CDR1 SGHDT and CDR2 YYEEEE come from the germline V gene. The CDR3 loop spans 12 amino acids. V was cut by 1 base and J by 9 bases, with 8 bases left in between. The sequencing input was blood. This clonotype originated in a man aged 45-60 years in good health. V is TRBV5-6 and J is TRBJ2-1, with D unclear. The CDR3 is CASSLFSREQFF. As DNA, the CDR3 is TGTGCCAGCAGCTTGTTTAGTCGTGAGCAGTTCTTC.